This TCR beta chain was documented in a study of blood T cell repertoires in COVID-19. About the study: From the United States, Italy and Spain came samples of acute and convalescent COVID-19. PBMCs, B-cell-depleted T cells, or T cells provided the cDNA or gDNA that made up the material.

This CDR3 has 16 amino acids. V lost 5 bases, J lost 4 bases, and 5 bases stayed unmatched. The germline V gene has CDR1 LNHDA and CDR2 SQIVND (reference sequence). Original data processing: Amplifying reference gene primers gave estimates of nucleated cell counts. This table comes from immunoSEQ multiplex PCR, and its TCRdb copy is limited to in-frame clones, with some not included. V and J calls and clone size are those listed in that table; D and trimming were worked out from the DNA. The sample shows about 300,000 clones, around nine tenths of them seen only once. It was during active infection that Seattle patients were enrolled and then longitudinally followed.

The chain uses TRBV19 and TRBJ2-5, with TRBD2 matching over 15 bases. The sample consisted of peripheral blood. The sequence was collected from a woman in her twenties or thirties with COVID-19, enrolled during active disease. CDR3 nucleotide sequence: TGTGCCAGTAGTTCTTGGGGACTAGCGGGGGGAGAGACCCAGTACTTC. Its protein product is CASSSWGLAGGETQYF.